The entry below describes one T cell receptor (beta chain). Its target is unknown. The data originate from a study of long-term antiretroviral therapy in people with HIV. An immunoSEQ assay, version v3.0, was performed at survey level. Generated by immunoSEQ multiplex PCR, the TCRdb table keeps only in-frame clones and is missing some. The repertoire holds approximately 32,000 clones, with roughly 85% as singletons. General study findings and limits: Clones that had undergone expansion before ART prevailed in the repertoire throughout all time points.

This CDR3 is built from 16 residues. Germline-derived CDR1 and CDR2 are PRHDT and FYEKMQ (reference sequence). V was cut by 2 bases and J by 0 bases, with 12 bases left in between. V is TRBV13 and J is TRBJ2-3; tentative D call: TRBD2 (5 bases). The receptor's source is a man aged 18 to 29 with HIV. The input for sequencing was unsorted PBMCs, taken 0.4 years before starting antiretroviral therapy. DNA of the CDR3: TGTGCCAGCAGCTTAAGTTCGGGATGGAGCACAGATACGCAGTATTTT. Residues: CASSLSSGWSTDTQYF.